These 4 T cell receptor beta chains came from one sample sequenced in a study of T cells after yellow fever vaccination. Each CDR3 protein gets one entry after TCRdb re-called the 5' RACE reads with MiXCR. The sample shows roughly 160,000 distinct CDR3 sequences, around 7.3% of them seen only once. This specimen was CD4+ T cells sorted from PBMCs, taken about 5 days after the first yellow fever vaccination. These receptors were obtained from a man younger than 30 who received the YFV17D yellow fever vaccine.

CDR3 sequence (DNA): TGCGCCAGCAGCCAAGGGGGACTAGCGGCCTACGAGCAGTACTTC. This gives the protein CASSQGGLAAYEQYF. This chain uses TRBV4-3 with TRBJ2-7, with 11 bases matching TRBD2. V dropped 1 base and J dropped 2; count of bases not matched to a gene: 1. Germline loops: CDR1 LGHNA, CDR2 YSLEER. The CDR3 runs 15 residues.

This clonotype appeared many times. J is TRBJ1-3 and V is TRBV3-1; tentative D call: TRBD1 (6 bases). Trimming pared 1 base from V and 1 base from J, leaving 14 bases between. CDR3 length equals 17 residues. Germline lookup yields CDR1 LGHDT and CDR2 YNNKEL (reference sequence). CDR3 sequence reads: CASSQGWEGGSGNTIYF. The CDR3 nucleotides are TGTGCCAGCAGCCAAGGTTGGGAAGGGGGTTCTGGAAACACCATATATTTT.

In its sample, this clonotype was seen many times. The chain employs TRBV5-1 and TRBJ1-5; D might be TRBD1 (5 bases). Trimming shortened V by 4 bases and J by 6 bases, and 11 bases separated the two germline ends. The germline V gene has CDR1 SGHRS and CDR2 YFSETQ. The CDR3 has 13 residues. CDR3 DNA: TGCGCCAGCAGCGGGGACCCCAGTCAGCCCCAGCATTTT. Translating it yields CASSGDPSQPQHF.

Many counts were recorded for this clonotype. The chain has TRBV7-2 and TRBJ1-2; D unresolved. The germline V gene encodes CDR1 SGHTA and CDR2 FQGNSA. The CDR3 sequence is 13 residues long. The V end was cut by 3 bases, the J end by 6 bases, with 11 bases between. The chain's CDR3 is CASSLATRDGYTF. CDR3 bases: TGTGCCAGCAGCTTGGCTACAAGGGATGGCTACACCTTC.